This entry lists 30 T cell receptor beta chains sequenced from one sample in a study of T cell responses to AZD1222 COVID-19 vaccine. TCRdb keeps only in-frame clones here, not all; method: immunoSEQ multiplex PCR. This sample has 100,000 to 150,000 clones, with 88% found just once. The sample here was peripheral blood, taken on day 0 of MenACWY control vaccination. The receptors here all came from an adult in good health.

The chain joins TRBV28 to TRBJ2-2; D is unresolved. CDR1 MDHEN and CDR2 SYDVKM come from the germline V gene. This CDR3 comprises 13 residues. V lost 5 bases and J 6 bases, leaving 10 bases between the germline ends. The CDR3 is CASSLPVPGELFF. In nucleotides, the CDR3 is TGTGCCAGCAGTCTCCCTGTCCCCGGGGAGCTGTTTTTT.

There are a few counts of this clone. The J gene is TRBJ2-7, the V gene TRBV3-1 (or the pseudogene TRBV3-2); no definite D call. The V end lost 1 base, the J end lost 5 bases, and 9 bases lay between the germline ends. The CDR3 loop spans 13 amino acids. The germline gives CDR1 LGHDT, CDR2 YNNKEL (reference sequence). The CDR3 region has the DNA TGTGCCAGCAGCCAAGGGGTCCGAGACGAGCAGTACTTC. It yields the protein CASSQGVRDEQYF.

The rearrangement uses TRBV4-1 and TRBJ1-5; maybe TRBD1 (6 bases). This CDR3 region has 15 residues. V was cut by 0 bases and J by 6 bases, with 12 bases left in between. Germline CDR1 reads MGHRA; CDR2 reads YSYEKL. CDR3 DNA sequence: TGCGCCAGCAGCCAAGATACAGGGAAAGGTCAGCCCCAGCATTTT. It specifies CASSQDTGKGQPQHF.

This clone came up once. This chain connects TRBV5-3 to TRBJ2-1; perhaps D is TRBD1 or TRBD2 (5 bases each). TRBV5-3 carries the ORF label, with uncertain function. V shed 8 bases and J shed 2 bases, with 17 bases lying between them. CDR3 length: 15 amino acids. CDR3 DNA sequence: TGTGCCAGGACTACCGGACAAGGCACCTACAATGAGCAGTTCTTC. Residues: CARTTGQGTYNEQFF.

The genes are TRBV6-5 and TRBJ1-1; possibly TRBD1 for D (6 bases). Germline CDR1 reads MNHEY; CDR2 reads SVGAGI. The CDR3 extends over 12 amino acids. Trimming pared 5 bases from V and 5 bases from J, leaving 9 bases between. The CDR3 nucleotides read TGTGCCAGCAGTCTGAGGGGGACTGAAGCTTTCTTT. As protein: CASSLRGTEAFF.

This chain's CDR3 is CASSLGGTYGYTF. The CDR3 region has the DNA TGTGCCAGCAGCCTCGGGGGTACCTATGGCTACACCTTC. This chain links TRBV6-4 with TRBJ1-2, with D perhaps matching TRBD1 (5 bases). Per germline, CDR1 MRHNA and CDR2 SNTAGT. CDR3 length: 13 residues. V lost 6 bases and J 4 bases, leaving 12 bases between the germline ends.

The chain couples TRBV5-4 to TRBJ2-7; D is unclear. The CDR3 covers 14 residues. V lost 1 base to trimming and J lost 0 bases, with 8 bases between them. CDR1 and CDR2 from the germline V gene are SGHNT and YYREEE (reference sequence). The CDR3 here is CASSLTESSYEQYF. CDR3 coding DNA: TGTGCCAGCAGCTTGACAGAGAGCTCCTACGAGCAGTACTTC.

This sequence joins TRBV4-1 and TRBJ2-1, with D perhaps matching TRBD1 or TRBD2 (5 bases each). Germline-derived CDR1 and CDR2 are MGHRA and YSYEKL. There are 15 residues in the CDR3. Deletions cut 4 bases from V and 3 bases from J, with 13 bases between. CDR3: CASSLGDQSYNEQFF. CDR3 bases: TGCGCCAGCAGCCTGGGGGACCAAAGCTACAATGAGCAGTTCTTC.

CDR3 loop: CASSPPSGNSNQPQHF. CDR3 coding DNA: TGTGCCAGCTCACCACCGTCCGGGAATAGCAATCAGCCCCAGCATTTT. V and J are TRBV18 and TRBJ1-5; D is unresolved. The CDR3 covers 16 residues. Trimming took off 0 bases at V and 0 bases at J, with 9 bases between the two ends. Germline lookup yields CDR1 KGHSH and CDR2 LQKENI.

This sequence joins TRBV2 and TRBJ2-7; no reliable D call. This CDR3 is 12 amino acids long. Per germline, CDR1 SNHLY and CDR2 FYNNEI. V lost 4 bases and J 6 bases, leaving 10 bases between the germline ends. CDR3 DNA: TGTGCCAGCAGTGTTCCGGTTGGCGAGCAGTACTTC. It codes for CASSVPVGEQYF.

The J gene is TRBJ2-7, the V gene TRBV12-3 or TRBV12-4; D uncertain. This CDR3 has 13 amino acids. The germline V and J ends were trimmed by 7 bases and 3 bases, with 13 bases remaining between them. CDR3 amino acids: CASNIGSGYEQYF. The CDR3 coding sequence is TGTGCCAGCAACATTGGGTCTGGCTACGAGCAGTACTTC.

This clone was seen a few times. The gene calls are TRBV29-1 and TRBJ1-1; 7 nucleotides line up with TRBD1. The V gene end was trimmed by 5 bases and the J gene end by 3 bases; junction bases not matched to a gene: 6. The CDR3 contains 13 residues. Germline CDR1 SQVTM, CDR2 ANQGSEA. The CDR3 sequence: CSVTTGLDTEAFF. The CDR3 coding sequence is TGCAGCGTTACGACAGGGTTAGACACTGAAGCTTTCTTT.

The gene calls are TRBV18 and TRBJ1-1; 8 positions agree with TRBD1. In germline, CDR1 is KGHSH, CDR2 LQKENI. Trimming at V came to 4 bases and at J to 8 bases, leaving 6 bases not matched to a gene. CDR3 size: 13 residues. Here the CDR3 DNA reads TGTGCCAGCTCACTCCTTGGACAGGGAGAAGCTTTCTTT. Its translation is CASSLLGQGEAFF.

The chain combines TRBV24-1 with TRBJ1-5; D uncertain. This CDR3 region has 16 residues. Germline values: CDR1 KGHDR, CDR2 SFDVKD. V was pared by 1 base and J by 2 bases, with 11 bases between. The CDR3 DNA reads as TGTGCCACCAGTGATTTTCCCGGACTAGGCAATCAGCCCCAGCATTTT. Translating gives CATSDFPGLGNQPQHF.

The chain is built from TRBV4-2 and TRBJ2-7, with D unclear. Germline CDR1 reads LGHNA; CDR2 reads YNFKEQ. The V and J ends lost 4 bases and 3 bases respectively, with 7 bases between them. The CDR3 contains 12 residues. CDR3 loop: CASSPDLYEQYF. The DNA of the CDR3 is TGTGCCAGCAGCCCAGACCTCTACGAGCAGTACTTC.

This chain connects TRBV6-5 to TRBJ2-2; D is possibly TRBD1 (6 bases). Germline lookup yields CDR1 MNHEY and CDR2 SVGAGI. Deletions cut 8 bases from V and 4 bases from J, with 14 bases between. CDR3 length: 14 amino acids. The CDR3 here is CASPQGPGTGELFF. Written as DNA, the CDR3 is TGTGCCAGCCCGCAGGGGCCGGGCACCGGGGAGCTGTTTTTT.

The chain has TRBV6-1 and TRBJ2-1; 10 nucleotides agree with TRBD1. Trimming took 3 bases from V and 7 from J; bases not matched to a gene: 6. Germline lookup yields CDR1 MNHNS and CDR2 SASEGT. The CDR3 contains 15 residues. In DNA form, the CDR3 reads TGTGCCAGCAGTGACCGCGACAGGGGGCAAAATGAGCAGTTCTTC. Its protein is CASSDRDRGQNEQFF.

V usage is TRBV5-4 and J usage is TRBJ1-1, with 7 bases aligning to TRBD1. With V trimmed by 4 bases and J by 5 bases, 8 bases remained unmatched. This CDR3 is built from 14 residues. Germline loops: CDR1 SGHNT, CDR2 YYREEE (reference sequence). CDR3 loop: CASSETGEGTEAFF. The CDR3 DNA reads as TGTGCCAGCAGCGAAACAGGGGAAGGGACTGAAGCTTTCTTT.

The chain links TRBV24-1 to TRBJ2-3; D is possibly TRBD1 (6 bases). Germline-derived CDR1 and CDR2 are KGHDR and SFDVKD. The CDR3 is 16 residues long. V was clipped by 0 bases and J by 6 bases, with 15 bases between them. In DNA form, the CDR3 reads TGTGCCACCAGTGATTTGCCCAGGGGCAATCGGGATACGCAGTATTTT. It is translated as CATSDLPRGNRDTQYF.

The chain has TRBV3-1 (or the pseudogene TRBV3-2) and TRBJ1-1; D gene unclear. Germline assignment: CDR1 LGHDT and CDR2 YNNKEL (reference sequence). This CDR3 contains 13 residues. Trimming took 2 bases from V and 1 from J, leaving 5 bases between them. The CDR3 nucleotides are TGTGCCAGCAGCCAAAAGACGAACACTGAAGCTTTCTTT. It encodes CASSQKTNTEAFF.

This clone was counted only a few times. The chain links TRBV12-3 or TRBV12-4 to TRBJ1-4; D not certain. The V and J ends lost 3 bases and 5 bases respectively, with 4 bases between them. The CDR3 is 12 amino acids. The CDR3 region is CASSFENEKLFF. CDR3 nucleotides: TGTGCCAGCAGTTTCGAGAATGAAAAACTGTTTTTT.

The rearrangement joins TRBV10-2 to TRBJ2-2; 7 bases are shared with TRBD1. J lost 6 bases, V lost 6 bases, and 7 bases had no gene match. This CDR3 has 14 amino acids. Germline V gives CDR1 WSHSY, CDR2 SAAADI. The CDR3 is CASRERQGPGELFF. CDR3 DNA sequence: TGCGCCAGCAGGGAGAGACAGGGACCCGGGGAGCTGTTTTTT.

The chain joins TRBV7-6 to TRBJ2-1; 12 bases map to TRBD2. With V trimmed by 5 bases and J by 7 bases, 6 bases remained unmatched. The CDR3 contains 15 residues. Germline lookup yields CDR1 SGHVS and CDR2 FNYEAQ. The CDR3 is CASSQTSGSANEQFF. Written as DNA, the CDR3 is TGTGCCAGCAGCCAGACTAGCGGGAGTGCAAATGAGCAGTTCTTC. Using reference TRBV7-6 and TRBJ2-1 for the parts outside the CDR3, the full variable domain is GAGVSQSPRYKVTKRGQDVALRCDPISGHVSLYWYRQALGQGPEFLTYFNYEAQQDKSGLPNDRFSAERPEGSISTLTIQRTEQRDSAMYRCASSQTSGSANEQFFGPGTRLTVL.

This clone was counted only a few times. The V gene is TRBV25-1, the J gene TRBJ1-1; D unclear. CDR1 is MGHDK and CDR2 is SYGVNS in the germline V gene. This CDR3 region has 13 residues. The V end was cut by 4 bases, the J end by 6 bases, with 12 bases between. The CDR3 DNA is TGTGCCAGCAGTGCCATATTTCCCTCTGAAGCTTTCTTT. Translating gives CASSAIFPSEAFF.

The rearrangement uses TRBV19 and TRBJ2-7; either TRBD1 or TRBD2 may supply D (5 bases each). The CDR3 extends over 17 amino acids. Trimming removed 5 bases at V and 2 bases at J, with 22 bases between. Germline V CDR1 and CDR2: LNHDA, SQIVND (reference sequence). CDR3 in DNA: TGTGCCAGTAGTTCCAAATCTCCCGGGACGGCGGCCTACGAGCAGTACTTC. Translated, it gives CASSSKSPGTAAYEQYF.

The chain couples TRBV19 to TRBJ2-7; TRBD1 matches at 7 bases. The CDR3 spans 12 residues. CDR1 LNHDA and CDR2 SQIVND come from the germline V gene (reference sequence). J was trimmed by 6 bases and V by 7 bases; bases with no gene match: 6. The CDR3 bases are TGTGCCAGTAAGGGGACAGACTTCGAGCAGTACTTC. Residues: CASKGTDFEQYF.

The chain has TRBV24-1 and TRBJ2-1, with unresolved D. The germline CDR1 and CDR2 sequences are KGHDR and SFDVKD. CDR3 length: 11 amino acids. V lost 3 bases, J lost 12 bases, and 8 bases lay in between. This chain's CDR3 is CATSDPLGQFF. Written as DNA, the CDR3 is TGTGCCACCAGTGATCCCCTCGGGCAGTTCTTC.

The chain joins TRBV5-1 to TRBJ2-7; D unclear. The V end was cut by 1 base, the J end by 2 bases, with 7 bases between. CDR1 and CDR2 (germline): SGHRS, YFSETQ. The CDR3 has 13 amino acids. In DNA, the CDR3 is TGCGCCAGCAGCTTGCAGGCCACCTACGAGCAGTACTTC. Amino acids: CASSLQATYEQYF.

J is TRBJ2-5 and V is TRBV6-1, with TRBD2 matching over 9 bases. The CDR3 covers 14 residues. V trimming: 3 bases; J trimming: 5 bases; junction bases outside the gene matches: 4. Germline lookup yields CDR1 MNHNS and CDR2 SASEGT. The CDR3 nucleotides read TGTGCCAGCAGTGAGAGCCTAGCGGGGGAGACCCAGTACTTC. This gives the protein CASSESLAGETQYF.

The genes are TRBV11-2 and TRBJ2-7; 15 positions agree with TRBD2. Trimming took 10 bases from V and 2 from J; bases not matched to a gene: 3. Germline lookup yields CDR1 SGHAT and CDR2 FQNNGV. This CDR3 has 14 residues. This chain's CDR3 is CATRTSGRAYEQYF. The CDR3 nucleotides are TGTGCCACCCGGACTAGCGGGAGGGCCTACGAGCAGTACTTC.